Listed below are T cell receptor beta chains from one sample, sequenced in a study of blood T cell repertoires in COVID-19. Measured with immunoSEQ multiplex PCR; TCRdb has only the in-frame clones, and not every one. Among around 300,000 clones listed, 65% to 90% were seen once. The sequenced material came from peripheral blood. The source is a human donor in a cohort sampled during active COVID-19. CDR3s include the opening cysteine and the closing phenylalanine or tryptophan. The D gene is left open where the match is weak. A row's size may be missing; if present it is once, few, many or a size class.

TRBJ2-3 | . | TRBV5-4 | TRBD1 | TGTGCCAGCAGCCCCGGTGGTGACAGGGCCGTTAGCACAGATACGCAGTATTTT | CASSPGGDRAVSTDTQYF
TRBJ1-5 | . | TRBV5-1 | . | TGCGCCAGCAGCTGGGGGGGCACAGGGACAAATCAGCCCCAGCATTTT | CASSWGGTGTNQPQHF
TRBJ1-2 | . | TRBV12-3/TRBV12-4 | . | TGTGCCAGCAGTTCAGACACTAACTATGGCTACACCTTC | CASSSDTNYGYTF
TRBJ1-5 | once | TRBV7-9 | TRBD1 | TGTGCCAGCAGCTTCGGGACAGGGTACAATCAGCCCCAGCATTTT | CASSFGTGYNQPQHF
TRBJ1-1 | . | TRBV24-1 | . | TGTGCCACCAGATTGGGGGCGGGTACTGAAGCTTTCTTT | CATRLGAGTEAFF
TRBJ1-1 | . | TRBV24-1 | . | TGTGCCACCAGTGATCGAAGGAGTAACACTGAAGCTTTCTTT | CATSDRRSNTEAFF
TRBJ2-1 | . | TRBV6-5 | . | TGTGCCAGCAGGGGGGGGCTTGGAGGATACAATGAGCAGTTCTTC | CASRGGLGGYNEQFF
TRBJ2-7 | . | TRBV6-5 | TRBD1 | TGTGCCAGCAGAAGGACAGGGGGCTTCTACGAGCAGTACTTC | CASRRTGGFYEQYF
TRBJ2-7 | . | TRBV19 | . | TGTGCCAGTAGTATATCGAGGGGGTCCTACGAGCAGTACTTC | CASSISRGSYEQYF
TRBJ1-2 | few | TRBV19 | . | TGTGCCAGTAGTATAGACGAGGGCGTGGGGAACTATGGCTACACCTTC | CASSIDEGVGNYGYTF
TRBJ2-7 | few | TRBV5-4 | . | TGTGCCAGCAGCCGACCTGGGGCAGCTACCTACGAGCAGTACTTC | CASSRPGAATYEQYF
TRBJ2-3 | few | TRBV6-4 | TRBD2 | TGTGCCAGCAGTGAAGGTAGCGGGGGGGATACGCAGTATTTT | CASSEGSGGDTQYF
TRBJ2-3 | . | TRBV7-3 | . | TGTGCCAGCAGCTTATATGGCACAGATACGCAGTATTTT | CASSLYGTDTQYF
TRBJ1-1 | . | TRBV6-5 | . | TGTGCCAGCAGTTACTCGTCGGGTGGTTTGTCTGAAGCTTTCTTT | CASSYSSGGLSEAFF
TRBJ1-2 | . | TRBV7-9 | TRBD1 | TGTGCCAGCAGCCATCCGTCCAGGGGGAACGGCTACACCTTC | CASSHPSRGNGYTF
TRBJ2-7 | . | TRBV6-5 | . | TGTGCCAGCTCGGGGAGCGCGAGTTACGAGCAGTACTTC | CASSGSASYEQYF
TRBJ2-5 | once | TRBV5-1 | . | TGCGCCAGCAGACTGGAGGGTCAAGAGACCCAGTACTTC | CASRLEGQETQYF
TRBJ2-3 | . | TRBV11-3 | TRBD2 | TGTGCCAGCAGCCATTCGGTTTCACTAGCGGGGGCGAACACAGATACGCAGTATTTT | CASSHSVSLAGANTDTQYF
TRBJ2-1 | . | TRBV30 | TRBD2 | TGTGCCTGGGCTAGCGGGGGCTACAATGAGCAGTTCTTC | CAWASGGYNEQFF
TRBJ2-3 | . | TRBV7-9 | . | TGTGCCAGCAGCTTAGTTACAGGGATCGGTCTAGATACGCAGTATTTT | CASSLVTGIGLDTQYF
TRBJ2-2 | . | TRBV7-9 | . | TGTGCCAGCAGCTTAGAAGCAGGGACCGGGGAGCTGTTTTTT | CASSLEAGTGELFF
TRBJ2-7 | . | TRBV7-2 | TRBD1 | TGTGCCAGCAGCTGGGACAGGGCAAGCTCCTACGAGCAGTACTTC | CASSWDRASSYEQYF
TRBJ1-2 | . | TRBV18 | . | TGTGCCAGCTCACCATCCGACAGCACCTATGGCTACACCTTC | CASSPSDSTYGYTF
TRBJ2-6 | . | TRBV18 | . | TGTGCCAGCTCACCGCTTCCAGGGGGGACTGGGGCCAACGTCCTGACTTTC | CASSPLPGGTGANVLTF
TRBJ2-4 | . | TRBV29-1 | . | TGCAGCGCAACCGGACAAACTCTAGCCAAAAACATTCAGTACTTC | CSATGQTLAKNIQYF
TRBJ1-1 | few | TRBV6-1 | . | TGTGCCAGCAGTCAGGGACACATGAACACTGAAGCTTTCTTT | CASSQGHMNTEAFF
TRBJ1-5 | . | TRBV6-6 | . | TGTGCCAGCAGTTACTCGGTCAGTAGCAATCAGCCCCAGCATTTT | CASSYSVSSNQPQHF
TRBJ1-1 | . | TRBV7-8 | TRBD1 | TGTGCCAGCAGCCCCGACAGGGGGTATAGTGAAGCTTTCTTT | CASSPDRGYSEAFF
TRBJ1-4 | . | TRBV4-1 | . | TGCGCCAGCAGCCAAGTCCGAGGGGGACGGTGGGAAAAACTGTTTTTT | CASSQVRGGRWEKLFF
TRBJ2-3 | once | TRBV11-1 | . | TGTGCCAGCAGCTCGACTTTCAGGGGGGTGGATACGCAGTATTTT | CASSSTFRGVDTQYF
TRBJ1-5 | . | TRBV6-1 | TRBD1 | TGTGCCAGCAGTGAACTGGGACAGAATATTAATCAGCCCCAGCATTTT | CASSELGQNINQPQHF
TRBJ1-3 | . | TRBV18 | . | TGTGCCAGCTCACCAACGCTACAGGACACCATATATTTT | CASSPTLQDTIYF
TRBJ1-5 | . | TRBV4-1 | . | TGCGCCAGCAGCCAAGTATCGGGTCAGCCCCAGCATTTT | CASSQVSGQPQHF
TRBJ1-1 | . | TRBV24-1 | TRBD1 | TGTGCCACCAGTGATACGACAGGGGTCGGCACTGAAGCTTTCTTT | CATSDTTGVGTEAFF
TRBJ2-3 | . | TRBV5-1 | TRBD1 | TGCGCCACCCAGCCAGGGGGCTACGCCCCAGATACGCAGTATTTT | CATQPGGYAPDTQYF
TRBJ1-1 | . | TRBV21-1 | . | TGTGCCAGCAGCAAGACAGGGATGAACACTGAAGCTTTCTTT | CASSKTGMNTEAFF
TRBJ1-1 | . | TRBV12-5 | . | TGTGCTAGTGGTTTGGGGAGGGGCCTCGAAGCTTTCTTT | CASGLGRGLEAFF
TRBJ2-3 | . | TRBV11-3 | . | TGTGCCAGCAGCTTCTCTCTTTCGGATACGCAGTATTTT | CASSFSLSDTQYF
TRBJ2-7 | once | TRBV2 | TRBD2 | TGTGCCAGCAGCCGACTAGCGGGGGGCGAGGGATCCTCCTACGAGCAGTACTTC | CASSRLAGGEGSSYEQYF
TRBJ1-2 | . | TRBV14 | TRBD1 | TGTGCCAGCAGCCAAGCTTGGACAGGCACAGCTAACTATGGCTACACCTTC | CASSQAWTGTANYGYTF
TRBJ1-1 | once | TRBV10-3 | TRBD1 | TGTGCCACCCGTCCCGGGACAGAGAACACTGAAGCTTTCTTT | CATRPGTENTEAFF
TRBJ1-6 | . | TRBV6-1 | TRBD1 | TGTGCCAAGACGGCGGGACAGGGGGTTTCTTCACCCCTCCACTTT | CAKTAGQGVSSPLHF
TRBJ1-1 | . | TRBV2 | . | TGTGCCAGCAGTGGCAGGGGCCTCACTGAAGCTTTCTTT | CASSGRGLTEAFF
TRBJ2-7 | . | TRBV19 | TRBD1 | TGTGCCAGTAGCAGTAGGACAGGGGTCTACTACGAGCAGTACTTC | CASSSRTGVYYEQYF
TRBJ1-1 | . | TRBV6-5 | TRBD1 | TGTGCCAGCAGGACAGGGGGCATTTTAGATGAAGCTTTCTTT | CASRTGGILDEAFF
TRBJ1-4 | once | TRBV4-1 | . | TGCGCCAGCAGACAAACAGGGAGGGAGAATGAAAAACTGTTTTTT | CASRQTGRENEKLFF
TRBJ1-1 | . | TRBV6-5 | . | TGTGCCAGCCGGCATCAGGGGTACACTGAAGCTTTCTTT | CASRHQGYTEAFF
TRBJ1-2 | once | TRBV19 | TRBD1 | TGTGCCAGTAGTAAGGGAGACAGGGGGTACTATGGCTACACCTTC | CASSKGDRGYYGYTF
TRBJ1-1 | . | TRBV7-9 | TRBD1 | TGTGCCAGCAGCCGACAGACAGGGATTGACACTGAAGCTTTCTTT | CASSRQTGIDTEAFF
TRBJ1-2 | once | TRBV18 | . | TGTGCCAGCTCCCAGAGCGGGAACTATGGCTACACCTTC | CASSQSGNYGYTF
TRBJ1-1 | . | TRBV5-1 | . | TGCGCCAGCAGATTGGGGGGGCAGGAGGTGAACACTGAAGCTTTCTTT | CASRLGGQEVNTEAFF
TRBJ2-7 | once | TRBV5-6 | . | TGTGCCAGCAGCTTGTTTGCGGGCGAGCAGTACTTC | CASSLFAGEQYF
TRBJ1-4 | . | TRBV7-9 | . | TGTGCCAGCAGCAGGACAGTGGGGGCAACTAATGAAAAACTGTTTTTT | CASSRTVGATNEKLFF
TRBJ2-5 | . | TRBV9 | . | TGTGCCAGCAGCGTAGCAGTGGGCAGGGGCCAAGAGACCCAGTACTTC | CASSVAVGRGQETQYF
TRBJ1-1 | few | TRBV28 | TRBD1 | TGTGCCAGCAGTCAAGCGATGAGGGACAGGGGTGGCACTGAAGCTTTCTTT | CASSQAMRDRGGTEAFF
TRBJ1-4 | . | TRBV6-5 | . | TGTGCCAGCAGTTACTCGGGACAAGCTAATGAAAAACTGTTTTTT | CASSYSGQANEKLFF
TRBJ1-5 | once | TRBV5-6 | TRBD1 | TGTGCCAGCAGCAACATACAGGGGATAAATCAGCCCCAGCATTTT | CASSNIQGINQPQHF
TRBJ1-1 | . | TRBV5-6 | . | TGTGCCAGCAGCCACTGGACAGCTCGGAACACTGAAGCTTTCTTT | CASSHWTARNTEAFF
TRBJ2-3 | . | TRBV9 | TRBD2 | TGTGCCAGCAGCTTTGCGACTAGCGGGGAAGGGGATACGCAGTATTTT | CASSFATSGEGDTQYF
TRBJ2-3 | once | TRBV5-1 | . | TGCGCCAGCAGCTTGGCCGCAGGGACAGATACGCAGTATTTT | CASSLAAGTDTQYF